The 8 T cell receptor beta chains below were found in one sample sequenced in a study of CD8+CD57+ T cells in acquired aplastic anemia. Investigators profiled TCR beta VDJ and CDR3 from genomic DNA template. MiXCR was run by TCRdb on the reads, yielding one entry per CDR3 protein. The sample gives 210,000 or so distinct CDR3 sequences, almost 50% of which show up once; less than 20% is in the top ten. For sequencing, patients were chosen who had shown expansion of CD8+CD57+ cells by flow cytometry. What was sequenced was sorted CD4+, CD8+, or CD8+CD57+ T cells (not recorded which) from PBMCs. The source is a human donor with aplastic anemia.

This clonotype was counted at least ten times. The chain recombines TRBV5-1 with TRBJ1-2; D remains ambiguous. V was cut by 0 bases and J by 0 bases, with 3 bases left in between. The CDR3 totals 13 residues. Per germline, CDR1 SGHRS and CDR2 YFSETQ. In DNA, the CDR3 is TGCGCCAGCAGCTTGGGGACTAACTATGGCTACACCTTC. Its protein product is CASSLGTNYGYTF.

The chain links TRBV19 to TRBJ1-2, with 9 nucleotides matching TRBD1. Germline CDR1 is LNHDA and CDR2 is SQIVND (reference sequence). V was clipped by 3 bases and J by 1 base; unmatched bases: 6. This CDR3 is built from 16 residues. As DNA, the CDR3 is TGTGCCAGTAGTATCGCAACAGGGGGCAATAACTATGGCTACACCTTC. It is translated as CASSIATGGNNYGYTF.

This chain connects TRBV7-8 to TRBJ2-7; D may be TRBD1 (6 bases). Germline V gives CDR1 SGHVS, CDR2 FQNEAQ. The germline V and J ends were trimmed by 4 bases and 1 base, with 11 bases remaining between them. CDR3 length: 14 residues. The CDR3 loop is CASSYGQPSYEQYF. DNA for the CDR3: TGTGCCAGCAGCTACGGACAGCCGTCCTACGAGCAGTACTTC.

This clonotype was picked up many times. The rearrangement links TRBV28 to TRBJ1-5; D is uncertain. Germline V gene data show CDR1 as MDHEN and CDR2 as SYDVKM. The CDR3 contains 11 residues. The V and J ends lost 6 bases and 4 bases respectively, with 4 bases between them. The CDR3 sequence is CASSLNQPQHF. CDR3 DNA sequence: TGTGCCAGCAGCTTAAATCAGCCCCAGCATTTT.

This clonotype was observed once. A much larger clone differs from this one at a single base, so this may be a read error. The J gene is TRBJ2-7, the V gene TRBV19; TRBD1 matches at 7 bases. The CDR3 is 13 amino acids. CDR1 and CDR2 (germline): LNHDA, SQIVND (reference sequence). The V gene end was trimmed by 11 bases and the J gene end by 8 bases; junction bases not matched to a gene: 15. The CDR3 is CAWSYRGVNKQYF. The DNA for the CDR3 is TGTGCCTGGAGTTACAGGGGAGTCAACAAGCAGTACTTC.

The chain couples TRBV2 to TRBJ1-5, with TRBD1 matching over 7 bases. Germline loops: CDR1 SNHLY, CDR2 FYNNEI. Trimming at V came to 1 base and at J to 9 bases, leaving 15 bases not matched to a gene. The CDR3 has 17 residues. CDR3 in DNA: TGTGCCAGCAGTGAAGGGAGGACAGGCATGGAGGTGAGGCCCCAGCATTTT. This encodes CASSEGRTGMEVRPQHF.

This clonotype was seen more than once but under ten times. The genes are TRBV5-1 and TRBJ2-3; D might be TRBD1 (6 bases). V was trimmed by 0 bases and J by 4 bases, leaving 12 bases between them. The CDR3 totals 15 residues. CDR1 and CDR2 (germline): SGHRS, YFSETQ. CDR3 sequence reads: CASSLGGLLADTQYF. In DNA form, the CDR3 reads TGCGCCAGCAGCTTGGGGGGGCTGTTGGCAGATACGCAGTATTTT.

This clonotype showed up just once. J is TRBJ2-3 and V is TRBV7-9; the D gene is possibly TRBD1 (6 bases). V gave up 6 bases and J gave up 5 bases, with 18 bases separating them. CDR1 is SEHNR, CDR2 FQNEAQ, per germline (reference sequence). This CDR3 has 15 residues. The DNA for the CDR3 is TGTGCCAGCAGGTATCTGACAGGACCGGGAGATACGCAGTATTTT. It codes for CASRYLTGPGDTQYF.